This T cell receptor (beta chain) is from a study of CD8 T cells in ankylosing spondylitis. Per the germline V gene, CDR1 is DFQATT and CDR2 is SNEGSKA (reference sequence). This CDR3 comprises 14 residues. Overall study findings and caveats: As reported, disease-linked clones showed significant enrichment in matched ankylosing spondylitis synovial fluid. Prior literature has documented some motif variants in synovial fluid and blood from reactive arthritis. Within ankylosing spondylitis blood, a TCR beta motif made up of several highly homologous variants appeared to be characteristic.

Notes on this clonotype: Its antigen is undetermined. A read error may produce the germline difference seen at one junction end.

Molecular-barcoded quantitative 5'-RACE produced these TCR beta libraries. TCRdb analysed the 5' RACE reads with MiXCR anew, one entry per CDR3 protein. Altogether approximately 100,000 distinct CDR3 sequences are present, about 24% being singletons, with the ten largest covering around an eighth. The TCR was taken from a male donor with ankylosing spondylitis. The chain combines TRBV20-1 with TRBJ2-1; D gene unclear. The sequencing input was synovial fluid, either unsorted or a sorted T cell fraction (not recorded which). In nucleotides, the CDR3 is TGCTGTGCTCCTCCTAGGAACTCCTACAATGAGCAGTTCTTC. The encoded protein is CCAPPRNSYNEQFF.